This T cell receptor beta chain was found in a study of shared clonotypes between healthy human individuals. The CDR3 covers 12 residues. Trimming took off 7 bases at V and 4 bases at J, with 11 bases between the two ends. Germline V gene lookup returns CDR1 SQVTM and CDR2 ANQGSEA. Some clones are missing from TCRdb's copy, which holds only in-frame ones; the method was immunoSEQ multiplex PCR. The sample consists of about 1.1 million clones, about 84% of them appearing once. This clone was seen many times. Sequencing input: memory CD4+ T cells from PBMCs. Subset denoted: CD45RA-negative fraction. The J gene is TRBJ2-4, the V gene TRBV29-1, with D possibly TRBD2 on 5 matching bases. The clonotype was recovered from a man aged 18 to 29 in good health. Some clones in this sample may be carry-over from other donors' samples. CDR3 protein: CSALRGKNIQYF. CDR3 nucleotides: TGCAGCGCGTTACGGGGTAAAAACATTCAGTACTTC.